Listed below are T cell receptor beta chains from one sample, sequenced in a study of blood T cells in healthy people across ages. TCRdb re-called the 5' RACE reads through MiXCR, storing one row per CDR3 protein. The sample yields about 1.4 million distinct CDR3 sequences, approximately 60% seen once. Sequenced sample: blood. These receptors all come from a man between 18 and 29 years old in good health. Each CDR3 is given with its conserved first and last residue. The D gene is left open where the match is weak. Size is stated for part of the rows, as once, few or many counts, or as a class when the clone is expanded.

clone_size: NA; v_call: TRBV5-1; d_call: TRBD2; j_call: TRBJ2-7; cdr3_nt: TGCGCCAGCAGCCTCCGGGGTGGGGACTACGGTACGTACGAGCAGTACTTC; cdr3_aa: CASSLRGGDYGTYEQYF
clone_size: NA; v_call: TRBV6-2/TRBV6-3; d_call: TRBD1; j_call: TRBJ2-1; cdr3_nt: TGTGCCAGCAAGGTTGAGACAGGGGGTAACAATGAGCAGTTCTTC; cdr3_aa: CASKVETGGNNEQFF
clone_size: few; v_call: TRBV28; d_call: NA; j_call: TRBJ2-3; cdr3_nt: TGTGCCAGCAGTACCCAGAGTGGCACAGATACGCAGTATTTT; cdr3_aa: CASSTQSGTDTQYF
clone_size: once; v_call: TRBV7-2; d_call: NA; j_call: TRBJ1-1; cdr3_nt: TGTGCCAGCAGCCTAGGGTCTGGGTCCCTGAACACTGAAGCTTTCTTT; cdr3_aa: CASSLGSGSLNTEAFF
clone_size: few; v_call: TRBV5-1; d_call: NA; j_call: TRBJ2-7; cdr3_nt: TGCGCCAGCAGCCGGGCCAGGGGGGGCGAGCAGTACTTC; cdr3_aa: CASSRARGGEQYF
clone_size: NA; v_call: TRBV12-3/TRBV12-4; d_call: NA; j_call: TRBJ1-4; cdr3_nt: TGTGCCAGCACCATAAGTGAAAAACTGTTTTTT; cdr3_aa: CASTISEKLFF
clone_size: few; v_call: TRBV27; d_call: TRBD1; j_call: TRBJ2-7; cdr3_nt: TGTGCCAGCAGCTCATGGGACAGGGGCTACGAGCAGTACTTC; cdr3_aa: CASSSWDRGYEQYF
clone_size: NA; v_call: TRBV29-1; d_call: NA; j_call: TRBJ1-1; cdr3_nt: TGCAGCGTTGACAGGGGAGCTGAAGCTTTCTTT; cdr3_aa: CSVDRGAEAFF
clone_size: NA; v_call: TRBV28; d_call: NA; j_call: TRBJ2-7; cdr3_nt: TGTGCCAGCAATTACAGGGAACTCTCCTACGAGCAGTACTTC; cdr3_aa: CASNYRELSYEQYF
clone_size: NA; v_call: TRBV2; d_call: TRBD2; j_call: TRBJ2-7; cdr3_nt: TGTGCCAGCAGTCACAGGACTAGCGGGGGGGCCTTCTACGAGCAGTACTTC; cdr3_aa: CASSHRTSGGAFYEQYF
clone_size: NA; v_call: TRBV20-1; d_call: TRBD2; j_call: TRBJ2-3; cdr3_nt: TGCAGTGCAGAAGGGCACCCCGCTAGCGGGGGGGCGAATACGCAGTATTTT; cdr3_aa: CSAEGHPASGGANTQYF
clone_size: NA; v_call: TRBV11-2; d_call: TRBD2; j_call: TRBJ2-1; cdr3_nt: TGTGCCAGCAGCTTCTCTAGCGGGAGTATTAGTGAGCAGTTCTTC; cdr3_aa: CASSFSSGSISEQFF
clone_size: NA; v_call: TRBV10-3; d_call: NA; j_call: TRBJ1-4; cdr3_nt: TGTGCCACCTACCCTTCGGAGGCAGTTAATGAAAAACTGTTTTTT; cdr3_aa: CATYPSEAVNEKLFF
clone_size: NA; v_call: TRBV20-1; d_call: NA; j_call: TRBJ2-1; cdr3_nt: TGCAGTGCTAATATACCAATTGAGCAGTTCTTC; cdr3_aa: CSANIPIEQFF
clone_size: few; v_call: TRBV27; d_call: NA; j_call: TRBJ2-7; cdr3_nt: TGTGCCAGCAACTATGATTACGAGCAGTACTTC; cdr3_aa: CASNYDYEQYF
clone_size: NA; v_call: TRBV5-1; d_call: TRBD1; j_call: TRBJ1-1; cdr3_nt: TGCGCCAGCAGCTCCGGGACAGGGGTTTTGGACACTGAAGCTTTCTTT; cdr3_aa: CASSSGTGVLDTEAFF
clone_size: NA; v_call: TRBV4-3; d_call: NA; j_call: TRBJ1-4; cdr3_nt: TGCGCCAGCAGCCAAGGGTCACCCGGGACGGGGAATGAAAAACTGTTTTTT; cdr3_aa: CASSQGSPGTGNEKLFF
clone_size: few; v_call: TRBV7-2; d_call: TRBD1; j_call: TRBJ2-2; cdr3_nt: TGTGCCAGCAGCTGGGACAGGAACACCGGGGAGCTGTTTTTT; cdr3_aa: CASSWDRNTGELFF
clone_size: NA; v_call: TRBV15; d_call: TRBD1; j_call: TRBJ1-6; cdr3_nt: TGTGCCACCAGCAGAAGCCCGGGACAGTATAATTCACCCCTCCACTTT; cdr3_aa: CATSRSPGQYNSPLHF
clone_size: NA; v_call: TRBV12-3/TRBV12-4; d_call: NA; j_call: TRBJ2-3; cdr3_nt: TGTGCCAGCAGTTTATCGACACCAAGCACAGATACGCAGTATTTT; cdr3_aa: CASSLSTPSTDTQYF
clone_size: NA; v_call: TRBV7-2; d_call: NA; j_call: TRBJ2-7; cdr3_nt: TGTGCCAGCAGCTTAGATTCCCGAGTGACAGGAAACGAGCAGTACTTC; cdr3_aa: CASSLDSRVTGNEQYF
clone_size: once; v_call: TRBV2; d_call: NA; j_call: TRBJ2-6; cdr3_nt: TGTGCCAGCAAACCGGGACAAGAAACTGGGGCCAACGTCCTGACTTTC; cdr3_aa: CASKPGQETGANVLTF
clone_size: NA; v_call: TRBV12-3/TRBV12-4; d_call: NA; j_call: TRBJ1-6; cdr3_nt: TGTGCCAGCAGCCGTACCGCGGGGAATACTTCACCCCCCCACTTT; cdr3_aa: CASSRTAGNTSPPHF
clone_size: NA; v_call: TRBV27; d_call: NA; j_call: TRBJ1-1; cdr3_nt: TGTGCCAGAAACGGCGTGCGAGTTCAAGCTTTCTTT; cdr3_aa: CARNGVRVQAFF
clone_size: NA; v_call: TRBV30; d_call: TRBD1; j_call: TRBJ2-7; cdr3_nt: TGTGCCTGGAGTGGGACAGGGGGAAAGTACTTC; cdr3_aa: CAWSGTGGKYF
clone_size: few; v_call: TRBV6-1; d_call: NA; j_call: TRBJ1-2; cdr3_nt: TGTGCCAGCAGTCCCCGGTGGCAGTCACTCTTCTATGGCTACACCTTC; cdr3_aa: CASSPRWQSLFYGYTF
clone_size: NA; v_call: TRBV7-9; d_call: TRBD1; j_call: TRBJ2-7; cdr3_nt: TGTGCCAGCGGCCGGGACAGGCCCTACGAGCAGTACTTC; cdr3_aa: CASGRDRPYEQYF